Included here is one TCR beta chain sequence, with context. The data are from a study of PD-L1 blockade in urothelial cancer. Study context: About nine tenths of the roughly 29 patients comprised males who had bladder-origin urothelial cancer.

Only in-frame clones appear in the TCRdb table, and some are missing; sequencing was by immunoSEQ multiplex PCR. The sample carries around 70,000 clones, 84% recorded once. Regarding time point: pretreatment peripheral blood. Germline CDR1 and CDR2: MNHEY and SVGAGI. The CDR3 spans 16 residues. Unmatched junction bases numbered 4, after V lost 0 bases and J lost 6 bases. Sequencing used PBMCs, obtained around atezolizumab (anti-PD-L1) treatment. This chain connects TRBV6-5 to TRBJ1-4, with 10 bases that match TRBD1. The source is a woman aged 70-85 years with urothelial cancer. This CDR3 reads CASSYSGQGGDEKLFF. In nucleotides, the CDR3 is TGTGCCAGCAGTTACTCAGGACAGGGGGGAGATGAAAAACTGTTTTTT.